The rows below give T cell receptor beta chains drawn from one sample of a study of T cells in Graves' hyperthyroidism and ophthalmopathy. TCRdb used MiXCR to reprocess the multiplex PCR reads, holding one entry per CDR3 protein. The sample records approximately 610,000 distinct CDR3 sequences, roughly 14% being singletons. Material for sequencing was blood. These receptors came from a woman in her thirties or forties with Graves' ophthalmopathy. Each CDR3 is given with its conserved first and last residue. D genes are given only for firm matches. Size values are once, few and many counts, or a class for expanded clones, and some rows have none.

v_call: TRBV19; clone_size: few; d_call: -; cdr3_length: 14; j_call: TRBJ1-2; cdr3_aa: CASSQTGPGDGYTF; cdr3_nt: TGTGCCAGTAGTCAGACAGGCCCCGGCGATGGCTACACCTTC
v_call: TRBV27; clone_size: many; d_call: TRBD1; cdr3_length: 14; j_call: TRBJ2-7; cdr3_aa: CASSFLGTGVEQYF; cdr3_nt: TGTGCCAGCAGTTTCCTCGGGACAGGGGTCGAGCAGTACTTC
v_call: TRBV29-1; clone_size: many; d_call: -; cdr3_length: 14; j_call: TRBJ2-5; cdr3_aa: CSVEGPGPQETQYF; cdr3_nt: TGCAGCGTTGAAGGTCCGGGACCCCAAGAGACCCAGTACTTC
v_call: TRBV20-1; clone_size: many; d_call: -; cdr3_length: 12; j_call: TRBJ2-7; cdr3_aa: CSARKDAYEQYF; cdr3_nt: TGCAGTGCTAGGAAGGACGCCTACGAGCAGTACTTC
v_call: TRBV7-9; clone_size: -; d_call: -; cdr3_length: 14; j_call: TRBJ2-7; cdr3_aa: CASSLVGGHYEQYF; cdr3_nt: TGTGCCAGCAGCTTAGTTGGGGGGCACTACGAGCAGTACTTC
v_call: TRBV24-1; clone_size: -; d_call: -; cdr3_length: 12; j_call: TRBJ2-5; cdr3_aa: CATAGTTGTQYF; cdr3_nt: TGTGCCACAGCCGGGACAACAGGGACCCAGTACTTC
v_call: TRBV7-2; clone_size: many; d_call: -; cdr3_length: 13; j_call: TRBJ2-7; cdr3_aa: CASSYGGPYEQYF; cdr3_nt: TGTGCCAGCAGTTACGGGGGCCCCTACGAGCAGTACTTC
v_call: TRBV7-2; clone_size: many; d_call: TRBD2; cdr3_length: 15; j_call: TRBJ2-7; cdr3_aa: CASSYMGLANYEQYF; cdr3_nt: TGTGCCAGCAGCTATATGGGACTAGCGAATTACGAGCAGTACTTC
v_call: TRBV7-2; clone_size: many; d_call: -; cdr3_length: 16; j_call: TRBJ2-5; cdr3_aa: CASSRSTSHPGETQYF; cdr3_nt: TGTGCCAGCAGCCGTTCTACTAGCCACCCTGGGGAGACCCAGTACTTC
v_call: TRBV6-2/TRBV6-3; clone_size: many; d_call: -; cdr3_length: 13; j_call: TRBJ2-7; cdr3_aa: CASTDGAIYEQYF; cdr3_nt: TGTGCCAGCACGGACGGAGCCATCTACGAGCAGTACTTC
v_call: TRBV6-5; clone_size: -; d_call: TRBD2; cdr3_length: 15; j_call: TRBJ2-7; cdr3_aa: CASSYGAGGYYEQYF; cdr3_nt: TGTGCCAGCAGTTACGGGGCGGGGGGATACTACGAGCAGTACTTC
v_call: TRBV29-1; clone_size: many; d_call: -; cdr3_length: 14; j_call: TRBJ2-2; cdr3_aa: CSVAGKRNTGELFF; cdr3_nt: TGCAGCGTGGCGGGGAAGAGGAACACCGGGGAGCTGTTTTTT
v_call: TRBV27; clone_size: many; d_call: TRBD1; cdr3_length: 17; j_call: TRBJ1-6; cdr3_aa: CASSLTRTGSPNSPLHF; cdr3_nt: TGTGCCAGCAGTTTAACCCGGACAGGGTCGCCGAATTCACCCCTCCACTTT
v_call: TRBV29-1; clone_size: many; d_call: TRBD1; cdr3_length: 15; j_call: TRBJ1-1; cdr3_aa: CSVGSGTVTNTEAFF; cdr3_nt: TGCAGCGTGGGATCCGGGACAGTTACGAACACTGAAGCTTTCTTT
v_call: TRBV4-1; clone_size: many; d_call: -; cdr3_length: 14; j_call: TRBJ2-7; cdr3_aa: CASSQGDSPYEQYF; cdr3_nt: TGCGCCAGCAGCCAAGGTGACTCTCCTTACGAGCAGTACTTC
v_call: TRBV25-1; clone_size: many; d_call: -; cdr3_length: 14; j_call: TRBJ1-1; cdr3_aa: CASRTGILGSEAFF; cdr3_nt: TGTGCCAGCAGAACTGGGATCTTGGGCTCTGAAGCTTTCTTT
v_call: TRBV6-5; clone_size: many; d_call: -; cdr3_length: 14; j_call: TRBJ2-7; cdr3_aa: CASSYSLETYEQYF; cdr3_nt: TGTGCCAGCAGTTACTCGCTGGAGACCTACGAGCAGTACTTC
v_call: TRBV28; clone_size: -; d_call: -; cdr3_length: 16; j_call: TRBJ1-1; cdr3_aa: CASSLGSTLGNTEAFF; cdr3_nt: TGTGCCAGCAGTTTGGGATCGACCCTGGGGAACACTGAAGCTTTCTTT
v_call: TRBV6-1; clone_size: -; d_call: -; cdr3_length: 13; j_call: TRBJ2-7; cdr3_aa: CASSQGRNYEQYF; cdr3_nt: TGTGCCAGCAGTCAGGGACGGAACTACGAGCAGTACTTC
v_call: TRBV2; clone_size: many; d_call: -; cdr3_length: 14; j_call: TRBJ2-2; cdr3_aa: CASSALEVPGELFF; cdr3_nt: TGTGCCAGCAGCGCGCTTGAGGTTCCCGGGGAGCTGTTTTTT
v_call: TRBV30; clone_size: -; d_call: TRBD1; cdr3_length: 18; j_call: TRBJ1-5; cdr3_aa: CAWSIAWSGTGLYQPQHF; cdr3_nt: TGTGCCTGGAGTATAGCCTGGTCCGGGACAGGGCTATATCAGCCCCAGCATTTT
v_call: TRBV3-1; clone_size: -; d_call: TRBD2; cdr3_length: 17; j_call: TRBJ2-4; cdr3_aa: CASSQDLGGSAKNIQYF; cdr3_nt: TGTGCCAGCAGCCAAGATTTGGGCGGGAGTGCCAAAAACATTCAGTACTTC
v_call: TRBV7-8; clone_size: many; d_call: -; cdr3_length: 14; j_call: TRBJ2-5; cdr3_aa: CASSLARVGETQYF; cdr3_nt: TGTGCCAGCAGCTTAGCTCGGGTGGGCGAGACCCAGTACTTC
v_call: TRBV28; clone_size: -; d_call: -; cdr3_length: 13; j_call: TRBJ2-7; cdr3_aa: CATLTGARYEQYF; cdr3_nt: TGTGCCACCCTCACGGGAGCGAGATACGAGCAGTACTTC
v_call: TRBV28; clone_size: many; d_call: -; cdr3_length: 13; j_call: TRBJ1-5; cdr3_aa: CASVLAGNQPQHF; cdr3_nt: TGTGCCAGCGTTCTAGCAGGCAATCAGCCCCAGCATTTT
v_call: TRBV7-9; clone_size: many; d_call: TRBD2; cdr3_length: 18; j_call: TRBJ2-5; cdr3_aa: CASSLAKGLAGVGETQYF; cdr3_nt: TGTGCCAGCAGCTTAGCGAAGGGACTAGCGGGAGTAGGGGAGACCCAGTACTTC
v_call: TRBV29-1; clone_size: many; d_call: -; cdr3_length: 12; j_call: TRBJ1-2; cdr3_aa: CSVHRARDGYTF; cdr3_nt: TGCAGCGTCCACCGGGCCAGAGATGGCTACACCTTC
v_call: TRBV12-3/TRBV12-4; clone_size: many; d_call: -; cdr3_length: 16; j_call: TRBJ2-5; cdr3_aa: CASSFGRGGLGETQYF; cdr3_nt: TGTGCCAGCAGTTTTGGGAGAGGGGGTTTGGGAGAGACCCAGTACTTC
v_call: TRBV11-3; clone_size: -; d_call: -; cdr3_length: 13; j_call: TRBJ1-1; cdr3_aa: CASSPQADTEAFF; cdr3_nt: TGTGCCAGCAGCCCCCAGGCTGACACTGAAGCTTTCTTT
v_call: TRBV13; clone_size: many; d_call: -; cdr3_length: 15; j_call: TRBJ2-7; cdr3_aa: CASSLMQGIVYEQYF; cdr3_nt: TGTGCCAGCAGCTTAATGCAGGGTATTGTCTACGAGCAGTACTTC
v_call: TRBV7-2; clone_size: few; d_call: -; cdr3_length: 15; j_call: TRBJ1-2; cdr3_aa: CASSLAGGQGEGYTF; cdr3_nt: TGTGCCAGCAGCTTAGCGGGGGGGCAGGGTGAGGGCTACACCTTC
v_call: TRBV12-3/TRBV12-4; clone_size: many; d_call: -; cdr3_length: 15; j_call: TRBJ1-1; cdr3_aa: CASSEAGRLNTEAFF; cdr3_nt: TGTGCCAGCAGTGAAGCGGGACGGCTGAACACTGAAGCTTTCTTT
v_call: TRBV29-1; clone_size: many; d_call: -; cdr3_length: 14; j_call: TRBJ1-1; cdr3_aa: CSAAPGAGNTEAFF; cdr3_nt: TGCAGCGCAGCCCCAGGGGCAGGGAACACTGAAGCTTTCTTT
v_call: TRBV6-1; clone_size: many; d_call: -; cdr3_length: 13; j_call: TRBJ1-1; cdr3_aa: CASRKGMNTEAFF; cdr3_nt: TGTGCCAGCAGGAAGGGGATGAACACTGAAGCTTTCTTT
v_call: TRBV28; clone_size: few; d_call: -; cdr3_length: 14; j_call: TRBJ1-2; cdr3_aa: CASNQSPLSYGYTF; cdr3_nt: TGTGCCAGCAACCAAAGTCCCCTATCTTATGGCTACACCTTC
v_call: TRBV3-1; clone_size: few; d_call: TRBD1; cdr3_length: 15; j_call: TRBJ2-2; cdr3_aa: CASSQWDRVTGELFF; cdr3_nt: TGTGCCAGCAGCCAATGGGACAGGGTCACCGGGGAGCTGTTTTTT
v_call: TRBV6-5; clone_size: many; d_call: -; cdr3_length: 13; j_call: TRBJ1-1; cdr3_aa: CASSSGQHTEAFF; cdr3_nt: TGTGCCAGCAGTTCTGGACAGCACACTGAAGCTTTCTTT
v_call: TRBV19; clone_size: few; d_call: -; cdr3_length: 13; j_call: TRBJ2-2; cdr3_aa: CASSIDRTGELFF; cdr3_nt: TGTGCCAGTAGTATAGATCGCACCGGGGAGCTGTTTTTT